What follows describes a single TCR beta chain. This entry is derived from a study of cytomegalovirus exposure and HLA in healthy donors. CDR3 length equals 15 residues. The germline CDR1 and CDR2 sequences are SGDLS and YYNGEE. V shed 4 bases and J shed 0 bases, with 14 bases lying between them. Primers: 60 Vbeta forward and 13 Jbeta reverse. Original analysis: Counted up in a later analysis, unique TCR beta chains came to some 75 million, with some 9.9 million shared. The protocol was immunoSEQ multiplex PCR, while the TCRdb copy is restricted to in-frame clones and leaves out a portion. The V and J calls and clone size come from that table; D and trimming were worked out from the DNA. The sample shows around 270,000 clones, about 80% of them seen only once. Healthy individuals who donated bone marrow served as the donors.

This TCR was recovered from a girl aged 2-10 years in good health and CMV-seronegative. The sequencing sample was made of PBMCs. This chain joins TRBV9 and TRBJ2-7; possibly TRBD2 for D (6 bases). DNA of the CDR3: TGTGCCAGCAGCCCCAAAAGGGAGGCCTCCTACGAGCAGTACTTC. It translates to CASSPKREASYEQYF.